This passage covers 15 T cell receptor beta chains from one sample sequenced in a study of blood T cell repertoires in COVID-19. Sequencing was performed with immunoSEQ multiplex PCR; in TCRdb, only in-frame clones are kept and a portion is missing. This sample yields about 200,000 clones, of which more than 75% are seen a single time; 8.2% belongs to the top ten. Sequenced: peripheral blood. These TCRs come from a woman at least 80 years old with COVID-19, enrolled during active disease.

This chain uses TRBV30 with TRBJ1-2; 9 bases line up with TRBD1. This CDR3 is 13 amino acids long. After removal of 3 bases from V and 8 bases from J, the junction contained 7 bases not matched to a gene. Looked up from germline, CDR1 is GTSNPN and CDR2 is SVGIG (reference sequence). The CDR3 sequence is CAWRLQGAHGYTF. The CDR3 nucleotides are TGTGCCTGGAGACTACAGGGGGCGCACGGCTACACCTTC.

This chain links TRBV28 with TRBJ1-2; TRBD1 matches at 7 bases. The CDR3 is 17 amino acids. V shed 5 bases and J 6 bases; nucleotides not matched to a gene: 18. CDR1 and CDR2 from the germline V gene are MDHEN and SYDVKM. CDR3 sequence: CASSPSDRVRDGDGYTF. CDR3 nucleotide sequence: TGTGCCAGCAGTCCCTCTGACAGGGTTAGGGACGGGGATGGCTACACCTTC.

The V call is TRBV11-2, the J call TRBJ1-4; TRBD1 might be the D (5 bases). V lost 1 base, J lost 7 bases, and 19 bases lay in between. Germline CDR1 reads SGHAT; CDR2 reads FQNNGV. The CDR3 extends over 17 amino acids. CDR3 DNA sequence: TGTGCCAGCAGCTTAGGCGGGGGGATTTTATCGGGTGAAAAACTGTTTTTT. Translating gives CASSLGGGILSGEKLFF.

V usage is TRBV4-1 and J usage is TRBJ2-1; 10 bases line up with TRBD2. This CDR3 comprises 17 residues. Trimming at V came to 7 bases and at J to 0 bases, leaving 9 bases not matched to a gene. Per germline, CDR1 MGHRA and CDR2 YSYEKL. For the CDR3, the DNA is TGCGCCAGCACCCGGACTAGCGGAAGATCCTCCTACAATGAGCAGTTCTTC. Protein: CASTRTSGRSSYNEQFF.

The rearrangement uses TRBV29-1 and TRBJ1-3, with a tentative D call TRBD1 (5 bases). The CDR3 loop spans 13 amino acids. Per the germline V gene, CDR1 is SQVTM and CDR2 is ANQGSEA. V was cut by 4 bases and J by 0 bases, with 7 bases left in between. The chain's CDR3 is CSVVQGSGNTIYF. The CDR3 DNA sequence: TGCAGCGTTGTTCAGGGCTCTGGAAACACCATATATTTT.

This sequence joins TRBV10-3 and TRBJ2-2, with a weak D call TRBD1 (6 bases). This CDR3 has 17 residues. The germline gives CDR1 ENHRY, CDR2 SYGVKD. V dropped 2 bases and J dropped 5 bases, with 18 bases sitting between them. The CDR3 DNA is TGTGCCATCAGTGAGACCGCCGGGACACTGAGGACCGGGGAGCTGTTTTTT. It is translated as CAISETAGTLRTGELFF.

The rearrangement uses TRBV11-2 and TRBJ1-1; 7 nucleotides agree with TRBD1. The length of the CDR3 is 14 residues. The J segment lost 3 bases and the V segment lost 4 bases, leaving 5 bases of the junction unmatched. Germline-derived CDR1 and CDR2 are SGHAT and FQNNGV. The CDR3 spells CASSSGGIYTEAFF. The DNA for the CDR3 is TGTGCCAGCAGCTCAGGGGGAATTTACACTGAAGCTTTCTTT.

The chain recombines TRBV7-3 with TRBJ2-2; 7 bases are shared with TRBD1. The CDR3 length is 14 residues. Trimming at V came to 5 bases and at J to 6 bases, leaving 6 bases not matched to a gene. CDR1 and CDR2 (germline): SGHTA, FQGTGA. CDR3 nucleotides: TGTGCCAGCAGCCCGAAAGGGGGCTCCGGGGAGCTGTTTTTT. This encodes CASSPKGGSGELFF.

This clone occurred a few times. The chain combines TRBV4-1 with TRBJ1-3, with D maybe TRBD1 (5 bases). The V and J ends lost 4 bases and 2 bases respectively, with 15 bases between them. Looked up from germline, CDR1 is MGHRA and CDR2 is YSYEKL. The CDR3 spans 16 residues. The CDR3 protein is CASSPAPGTTGNTIYF. CDR3 sequence (DNA): TGCGCCAGCAGCCCAGCCCCAGGGACTACTGGAAACACCATATATTTT.

V gene TRBV15 combines with J gene TRBJ2-1; a weak D match, TRBD2 (5 bases). In germline, CDR1 is LNHNV, CDR2 YYDKDF (reference sequence). Trimming took 5 bases from V and 2 from J, leaving 16 bases between them. CDR3 length: 16 residues. DNA for the CDR3: TGTGCCACCAGCGCCCGGACTTTCCCCACCTACAATGAGCAGTTCTTC. Its translation: CATSARTFPTYNEQFF.

This clone was found a few times. The chain is built from TRBV2 and TRBJ2-1; possible D gene TRBD2, 6 bases. Trimming removed 2 bases from V and 4 bases from J, with 12 bases in between. In germline, CDR1 is SNHLY, CDR2 FYNNEI. There are 15 residues in the CDR3. DNA of the CDR3: TGTGCCAGCAGTGAACAAGCGGGTAGATACAATGAGCAGTTCTTC. Its protein product is CASSEQAGRYNEQFF.

This clone was recorded only once. CDR3 sequence (DNA): TGTGCCAGCTCACCAAGCGCTGGGAACTATGGCTACACCTTC. Protein product: CASSPSAGNYGYTF. This chain links TRBV18 with TRBJ1-2; D uncertain. Germline lookup yields CDR1 KGHSH and CDR2 LQKENI. This CDR3 contains 14 residues. Deletions cut 2 bases from V and 2 bases from J, with 9 bases between.

The chain has TRBV10-2 and TRBJ1-2; tentatively, D is TRBD1 (5 bases). V dropped 7 bases and J dropped 3 bases, with 18 bases sitting between them. The CDR3 is 15 residues long. The germline V gene encodes CDR1 WSHSY and CDR2 SAAADI. The DNA of the CDR3 is TGCGCCAGCACTGGATGGGGCAGGGAGGACTATGGCTACACCTTC. Translated, it gives CASTGWGREDYGYTF.

The chain has TRBV28 and TRBJ2-7, with 8 bases identical to TRBD1. V lost 6 bases to trimming and J lost 3 bases; unmatched junction nucleotides: 7. This CDR3 spans 14 amino acids. CDR1 and CDR2 from the germline V gene are MDHEN and SYDVKM. CDR3 residues: CASRGQGARYEQYF. In nucleotides, the CDR3 is TGTGCCAGCAGGGGGCAGGGGGCGCGCTACGAGCAGTACTTC.

The chain combines TRBV28 with TRBJ1-1; D is unclear. Trimming left V 3 bases short and J 1 base short, with 9 bases between. CDR3 length: 14 amino acids. The germline V gene encodes CDR1 MDHEN and CDR2 SYDVKM. In DNA, the CDR3 is TGTGCCAGCAGTTTCCCCACACCGAACACTGAAGCTTTCTTT. Translating it yields CASSFPTPNTEAFF.